The source of this T cell receptor beta chain is a study of cytomegalovirus exposure and HLA in healthy donors. J gave up 4 bases and V 3 bases, and 10 bases lay outside the gene matches. Germline V gives CDR1 LGHNA, CDR2 YNFKEQ. The CDR3 is made up of 18 amino acids. The PCR ran on 60 Vbeta and 13 Jbeta primers. Profiling relied on immunoSEQ multiplex PCR, and the TCRdb table lists in-frame clones only, not all of them. The sample has 60,000 to 65,000 clones, roughly 75% seen once; the top ten hold around 25%. This clone turned up a few times. Sequenced material: PBMCs. This chain joins TRBV4-2 and TRBJ2-6; TRBD2 matches 9 bases. This receptor was taken from a woman in her thirties or forties in good health and CMV-seropositive. The CDR3 coding sequence is TGTGCCAGCAGCCATGCGGGGGGGGGTTCTGCGGGGGCCAACGTCCTGACTTTC. Translation gives CASSHAGGGSAGANVLTF.